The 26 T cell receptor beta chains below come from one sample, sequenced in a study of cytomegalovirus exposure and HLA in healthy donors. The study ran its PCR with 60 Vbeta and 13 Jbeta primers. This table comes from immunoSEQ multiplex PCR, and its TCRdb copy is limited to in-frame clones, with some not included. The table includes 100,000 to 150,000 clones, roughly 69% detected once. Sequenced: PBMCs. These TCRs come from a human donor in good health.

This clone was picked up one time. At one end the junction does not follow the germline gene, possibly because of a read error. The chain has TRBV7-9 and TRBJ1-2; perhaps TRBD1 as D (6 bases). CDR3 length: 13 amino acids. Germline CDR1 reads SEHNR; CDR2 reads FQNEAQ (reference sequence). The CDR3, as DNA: TGTTCCAGCACCCCACAGGGTAACTATGGCTACACCTTC. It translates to CSSTPQGNYGYTF.

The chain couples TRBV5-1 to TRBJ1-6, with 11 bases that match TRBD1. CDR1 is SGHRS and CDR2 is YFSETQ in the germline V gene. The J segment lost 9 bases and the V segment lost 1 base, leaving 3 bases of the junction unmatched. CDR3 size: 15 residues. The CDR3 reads CASSLSGQGVSPLHF. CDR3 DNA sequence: TGCGCCAGCAGCTTGTCGGGACAGGGGGTTTCACCCCTCCACTTT.

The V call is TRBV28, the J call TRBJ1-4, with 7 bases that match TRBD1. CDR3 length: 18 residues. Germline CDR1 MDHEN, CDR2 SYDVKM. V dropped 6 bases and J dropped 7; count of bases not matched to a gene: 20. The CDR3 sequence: CASRPRQGVNFRVEKLFF. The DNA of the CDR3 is TGTGCCAGCAGACCACGTCAGGGGGTTAATTTTCGTGTTGAAAAACTGTTTTTT. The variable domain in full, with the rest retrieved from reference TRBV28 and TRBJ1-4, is DVKVTQSSRYLVKRTGEKVFLECVQDMDHENMFWYRQDPGLGLRLIYFSYDVKMKEKGDIPEGYSVSREKKERFSLILESASTNQTSMYLCASRPRQGVNFRVEKLFFGSGTQLSVL.

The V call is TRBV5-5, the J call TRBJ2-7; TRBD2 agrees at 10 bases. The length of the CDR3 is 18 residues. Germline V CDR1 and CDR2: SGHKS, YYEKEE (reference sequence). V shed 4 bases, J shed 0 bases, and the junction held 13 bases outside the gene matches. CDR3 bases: TGTGCCAGCAGCCCACTAGCGGGACTCCAAGGGCGCTCCTACGAGCAGTACTTC. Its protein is CASSPLAGLQGRSYEQYF.

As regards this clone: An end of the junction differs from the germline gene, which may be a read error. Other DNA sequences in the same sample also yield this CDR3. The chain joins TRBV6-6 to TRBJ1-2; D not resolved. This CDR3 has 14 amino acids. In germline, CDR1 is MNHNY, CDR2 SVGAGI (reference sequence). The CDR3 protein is CASSSVDIPYGYTF. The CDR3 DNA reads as TGCGCCAGCAGTTCTGTTGACATCCCCTATGGCTACACCTTC.

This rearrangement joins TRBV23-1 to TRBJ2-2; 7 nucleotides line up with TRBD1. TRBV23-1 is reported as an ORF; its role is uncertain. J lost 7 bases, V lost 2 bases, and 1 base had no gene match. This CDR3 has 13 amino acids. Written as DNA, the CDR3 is TGCGCCAGCAGTCAAAGGACAGGCGGGGAGCTGTTTTTT. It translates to CASSQRTGGELFF.

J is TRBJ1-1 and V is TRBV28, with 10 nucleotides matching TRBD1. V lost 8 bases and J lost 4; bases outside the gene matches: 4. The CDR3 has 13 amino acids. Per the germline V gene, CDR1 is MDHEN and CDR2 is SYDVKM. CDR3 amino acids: CASRTGGSTEAFF. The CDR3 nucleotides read TGTGCCAGCCGGACAGGGGGTAGCACTGAAGCTTTCTTT.

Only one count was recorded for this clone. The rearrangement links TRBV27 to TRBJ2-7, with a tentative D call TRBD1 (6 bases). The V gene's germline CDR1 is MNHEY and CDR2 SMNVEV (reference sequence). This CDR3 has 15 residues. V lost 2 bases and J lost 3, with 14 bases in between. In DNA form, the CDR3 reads TGTGCCAGCAGTTTAGGGACACCCTATTTCTACGAGCAGTACTTC. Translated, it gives CASSLGTPYFYEQYF.

The CDR3 sequence is CASSYEGGRVGEGQFF. In DNA, the CDR3 is TGTGCCAGCAGTTATGAAGGGGGCCGGGTCGGTGAGGGGCAGTTCTTC. The J gene is TRBJ2-1, the V gene TRBV6-6; 7 bases are a match to TRBD1. CDR1 is MNHNY, CDR2 SVGAGI, per germline (reference sequence). The CDR3 has 16 residues. The V and J ends lost 3 bases and 12 bases, in that order; junction bases with no gene match: 17.

CDR3 protein: CASSPDRFSGANVLTF. CDR3 coding DNA: TGTGCCAGCAGCCCGGACAGGTTCTCTGGGGCCAACGTCCTGACTTTC. The chain joins TRBV13 to TRBJ2-6; 7 bases agree with TRBD1. The germline V gene encodes CDR1 PRHDT and CDR2 FYEKMQ (reference sequence). This CDR3 is built from 16 residues. V was clipped by 5 bases and J by 0 bases; unmatched bases: 4.

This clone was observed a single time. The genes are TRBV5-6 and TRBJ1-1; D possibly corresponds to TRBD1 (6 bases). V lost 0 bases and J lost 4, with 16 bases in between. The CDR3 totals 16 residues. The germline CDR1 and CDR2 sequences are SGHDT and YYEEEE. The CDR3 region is CASSLDRGNGGTEAFF. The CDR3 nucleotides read TGTGCCAGCAGCTTGGATAGGGGGAATGGGGGCACTGAAGCTTTCTTT.

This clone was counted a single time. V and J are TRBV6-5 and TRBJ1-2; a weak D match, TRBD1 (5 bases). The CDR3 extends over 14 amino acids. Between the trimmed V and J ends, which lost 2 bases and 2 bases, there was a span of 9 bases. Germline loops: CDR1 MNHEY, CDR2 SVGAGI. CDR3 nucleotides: TGTGCCAGCAGTTACCAGGGCAGAAACTATGGCTACACCTTC. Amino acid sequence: CASSYQGRNYGYTF.

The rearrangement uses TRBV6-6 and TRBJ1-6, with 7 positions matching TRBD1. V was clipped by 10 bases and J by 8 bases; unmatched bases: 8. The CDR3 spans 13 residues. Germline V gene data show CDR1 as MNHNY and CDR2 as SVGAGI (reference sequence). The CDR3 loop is CATRQGSDSPLHF. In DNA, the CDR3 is TGTGCCACCAGACAGGGTTCGGATTCACCCCTCCACTTT.

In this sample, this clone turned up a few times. CDR3 coding DNA: TGTGCCAGCAGCACACGTACTAGCGGGATACAAGAGACCCAGTACTTC. This gives the protein CASSTRTSGIQETQYF. The chain employs TRBV7-2 and TRBJ2-5; 10 positions agree with TRBD2. The V gene end was trimmed by 5 bases and the J gene end by 2 bases; junction bases not matched to a gene: 8. The CDR3 totals 16 residues. Germline CDR1 and CDR2: SGHTA and FQGNSA.

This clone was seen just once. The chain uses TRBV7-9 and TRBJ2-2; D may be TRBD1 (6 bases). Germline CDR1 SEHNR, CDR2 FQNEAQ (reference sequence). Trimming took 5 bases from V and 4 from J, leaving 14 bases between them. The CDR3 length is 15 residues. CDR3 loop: CASSPVGDTTGELFF. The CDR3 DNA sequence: TGTGCCAGCAGCCCGGTGGGGGACACCACCGGGGAGCTGTTTTTT. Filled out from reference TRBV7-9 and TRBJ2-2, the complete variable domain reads DTGVSQNPRHKITKRGQNVTFRCDPISEHNRLYWYRQTLGQGPEFLTYFQNEAQLEKSRLLSDRFSAERPKGSFSTLEIQRTEQGDSAMYLCASSPVGDTTGELFFGEGSRLTVL.

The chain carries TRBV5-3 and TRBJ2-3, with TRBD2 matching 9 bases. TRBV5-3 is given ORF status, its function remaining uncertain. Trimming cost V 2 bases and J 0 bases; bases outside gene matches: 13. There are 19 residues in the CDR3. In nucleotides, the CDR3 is TGTGCCAGAAGCTTACGTTGGGCTAGCGGGGACCTAAGCACAGATACGCAGTATTTT. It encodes CARSLRWASGDLSTDTQYF.

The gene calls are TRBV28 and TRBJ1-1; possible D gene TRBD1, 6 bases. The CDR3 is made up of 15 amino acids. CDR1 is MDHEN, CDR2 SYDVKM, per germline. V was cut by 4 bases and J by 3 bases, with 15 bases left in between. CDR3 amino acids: CASSSQGNTYTEAFF. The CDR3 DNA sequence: TGTGCCAGCAGTTCGCAGGGGAATACCTACACTGAAGCTTTCTTT.

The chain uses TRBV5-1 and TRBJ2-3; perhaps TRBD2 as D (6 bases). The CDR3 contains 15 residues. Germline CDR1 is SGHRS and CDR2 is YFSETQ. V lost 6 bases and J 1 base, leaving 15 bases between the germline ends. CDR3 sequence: CASKGPGVGTDTQYF. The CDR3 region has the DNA TGCGCCAGCAAAGGGCCGGGGGTGGGCACAGATACGCAGTATTTT.

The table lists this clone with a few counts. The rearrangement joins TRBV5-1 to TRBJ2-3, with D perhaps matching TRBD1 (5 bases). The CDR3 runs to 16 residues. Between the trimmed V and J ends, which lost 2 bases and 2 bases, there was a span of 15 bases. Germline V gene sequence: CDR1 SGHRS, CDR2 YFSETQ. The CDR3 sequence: CASSLLFQGATDTQYF. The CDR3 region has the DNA TGCGCCAGCAGCTTATTGTTCCAGGGCGCCACAGATACGCAGTATTTT.

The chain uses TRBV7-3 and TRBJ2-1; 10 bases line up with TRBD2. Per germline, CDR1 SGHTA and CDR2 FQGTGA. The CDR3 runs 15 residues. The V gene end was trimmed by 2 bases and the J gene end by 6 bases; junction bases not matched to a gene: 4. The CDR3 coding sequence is TGTGCCAGCAGCTTAGGACTAGCGGCACTCAATGAGCAGTTCTTC. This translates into CASSLGLAALNEQFF.

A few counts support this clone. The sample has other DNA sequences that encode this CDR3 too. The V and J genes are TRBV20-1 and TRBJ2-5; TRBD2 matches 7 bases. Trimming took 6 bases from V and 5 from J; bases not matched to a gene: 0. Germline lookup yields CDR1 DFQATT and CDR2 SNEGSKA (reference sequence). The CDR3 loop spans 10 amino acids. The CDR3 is CSAGGETQYF. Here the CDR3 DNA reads TGCAGTGCCGGGGGGGAGACCCAGTACTTC.

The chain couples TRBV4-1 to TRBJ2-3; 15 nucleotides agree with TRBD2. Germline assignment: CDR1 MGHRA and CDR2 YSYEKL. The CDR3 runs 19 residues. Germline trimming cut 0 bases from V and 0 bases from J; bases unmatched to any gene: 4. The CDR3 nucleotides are TGCGCCAGCAGCCAAGATTTGGGGACTAGCGGGGGGAGCACAGATACGCAGTATTTT. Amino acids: CASSQDLGTSGGSTDTQYF.

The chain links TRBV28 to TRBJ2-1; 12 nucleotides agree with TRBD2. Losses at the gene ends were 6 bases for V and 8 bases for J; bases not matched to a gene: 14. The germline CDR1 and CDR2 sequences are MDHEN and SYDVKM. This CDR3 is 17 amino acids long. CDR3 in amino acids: CASSYPGASGRVDEQFF. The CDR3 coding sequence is TGTGCCAGCAGCTATCCTGGGGCTAGCGGGAGGGTCGATGAGCAGTTCTTC. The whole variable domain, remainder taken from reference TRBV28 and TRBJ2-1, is DVKVTQSSRYLVKRTGEKVFLECVQDMDHENMFWYRQDPGLGLRLIYFSYDVKMKEKGDIPEGYSVSREKKERFSLILESASTNQTSMYLCASSYPGASGRVDEQFFGPGTRLTVL.

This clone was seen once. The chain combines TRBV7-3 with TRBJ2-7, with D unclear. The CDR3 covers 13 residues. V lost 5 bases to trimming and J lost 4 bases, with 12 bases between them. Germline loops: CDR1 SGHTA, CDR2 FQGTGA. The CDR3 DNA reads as TGTGCCAGCAGCCTATGGGCACGGTACGAGCAGTACTTC. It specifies CASSLWARYEQYF.

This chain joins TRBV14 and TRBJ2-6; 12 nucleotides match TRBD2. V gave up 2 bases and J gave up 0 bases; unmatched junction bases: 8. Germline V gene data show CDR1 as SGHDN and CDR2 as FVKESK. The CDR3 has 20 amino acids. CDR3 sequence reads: CASSQYGLAGSFSGANVLTF. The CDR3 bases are TGTGCCAGCAGCCAATACGGACTAGCGGGATCCTTCTCTGGGGCCAACGTCCTGACTTTC.

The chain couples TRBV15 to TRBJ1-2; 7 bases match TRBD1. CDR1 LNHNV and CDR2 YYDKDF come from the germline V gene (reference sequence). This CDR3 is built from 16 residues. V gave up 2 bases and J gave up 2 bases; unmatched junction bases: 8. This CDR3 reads CATSRTGDSYNYGYTF. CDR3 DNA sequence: TGTGCCACCAGCAGAACCGGGGACAGCTACAACTATGGCTACACCTTC.